This TCR beta chain was profiled in a study of T-cell memory formation after mild COVID-19. The study, taken as a whole, reports: Some responding clones appeared in pre-infection memory, suggesting cross-reactive memory joined. Shrinking CD4+ clones were chiefly CM and EM; CD8+ ones were chiefly EMRA. Specificity for SARS-CoV-2 was not confirmed among the second-wave clones peaking on day 37.

Constant-segment primers and 5'RACE yielded cDNA libraries for TCR alpha and TCR beta, each carrying sample barcodes and UMIs. In TCRdb, the 5' RACE reads were re-called with MiXCR into one record per CDR3 protein. Of under 550,000 distinct CDR3 sequences in the sample, roughly 17% were seen once. This clonotype has only a few counts. Its antigen is still unknown. The CDR3 runs to 11 residues. V shed 5 bases and J shed 5 bases, with 3 bases lying between them. Per the germline V gene, CDR1 is SGHAT and CDR2 is FQNNGV. The genes are TRBV11-2 and TRBJ1-4; D gene ambiguous. This receptor was obtained from a man in his late teens or twenties who had mild COVID-19 (a few samples of this study predate the infection). Cell type and time point are not known. The sample comprised PBMCs or a T cell subset sorted from them (not recorded which). The CDR3 reads CASSPNEKLFF. CDR3 DNA: TGTGCCAGCAGCCCAAATGAAAAACTGTTTTTT.